The clone carrying this T cell receptor (beta chain) was detected ten times or more. Its antigen is undetermined. These data originate in a study of T cells in Graves' hyperthyroidism and ophthalmopathy. The wider study: Peripheral blood was taken when the disease was first diagnosed, before any treatment began.

Trimming cost V 0 bases and J 0 bases, with 9 bases left between them. The CDR3 sequence is 16 residues long. Germline CDR1 is MNHNS and CDR2 is SASEGT. A patient was excluded if there was uncontrolled infection, other autoimmune disease, pregnancy or lactation. The PBMCs studied were ones that came from 8 to 10 ml fresh peripheral blood. Amplification of TCR beta CDR3 regions was performed using RNA transcripts as template. Initially, a first-round RT-PCR of the TCR CDR3 employed the HTBI primer set. TCRdb reanalysed the multiplex PCR reads using MiXCR and keeps one entry per CDR3 protein. The data hold about 350,000 distinct CDR3 sequences, with 15% to 20% observed a single time. Overall study results and limits: Before onset, ophthalmopathy was predicted by the model a median roughly 6.4 months earlier.

The V and J genes are TRBV6-1 and TRBJ1-5; D unclear. The sample taken for sequencing was blood. The source of this sequence is a woman in her thirties or forties with Graves' ophthalmopathy. CDR3 in DNA: TGTGCCAGCAGTGAAGCCAGTCCCTTTAGCAATCAGCCCCAGCATTTT. The encoded protein is CASSEASPFSNQPQHF.